This is a list of T cell receptor beta chains from one sample in a study of T-cell reconstitution after alpha-beta-depleted transplantation in children. TCRdb re-derived calls from the PCR reads in MiXCR, one entry per CDR3 protein. The table records about 180,000 distinct CDR3 sequences, approximately 12% of them present only once. Sequences were derived from PBMCs, sampled before TCRalphabeta/CD19-depleted stem cell transplant. These receptors were taken from a boy between 2 and 10 years old with acute myeloid leukemia, due to receive a stem cell transplant. CDR3s include the opening cysteine and the closing phenylalanine or tryptophan. D genes are given only for firm matches. A row's size may be missing; if present it is once, few, many or a size class.

CDR3: CASILGRGQKIEAFF
DNA: TGCGCCAGCATCTTGGGGCGAGGACAGAAGATTGAAGCTTTCTTT
V: TRBV5-1
size: many
D: -
J: TRBJ1-1

CDR3: CSARDPTSGKANTGELFF
DNA: TGCAGTGCTAGAGATCCGACTAGCGGGAAGGCGAACACCGGGGAGCTGTTTTTT
V: TRBV20-1
size: many
D: TRBD2
J: TRBJ2-2

CDR3: CSARWGRAPGELFF
DNA: TGCAGTGCTCGGTGGGGGAGGGCCCCCGGGGAGCTGTTTTTT
V: TRBV20-1
size: many
D: TRBD2
J: TRBJ2-2

CDR3: CASSLDRYTAEAFF
DNA: TGTGCCAGCAGCTTAGATCGGTACACGGCTGAAGCTTTCTTT
V: TRBV11-2
size: many
D: -
J: TRBJ1-1

CDR3: CASIGGSGTDTQYF
DNA: TGTGCCAGCATAGGCGGGAGTGGCACAGATACGCAGTATTTT
V: TRBV2
size: many
D: TRBD2
J: TRBJ2-3

CDR3: CSAMPRLDGEQFF
DNA: TGCAGTGCTATGCCTAGACTAGACGGGGAGCAGTTCTTC
V: TRBV20-1
size: many
D: -
J: TRBJ2-1

CDR3: CASRPGSTDTQYF
DNA: TGCGCCAGCAGACCGGGTAGCACAGATACGCAGTATTTT
V: TRBV5-1
size: many
D: -
J: TRBJ2-3

CDR3: CATSIGLESGANVLTF
DNA: TGTGCCACCTCGATAGGGCTCGAGTCGGGGGCCAACGTCCTGACTTTC
V: TRBV28
size: many
D: -
J: TRBJ2-6

CDR3: CSARGTGGVLGPTDTQYF
DNA: TGCAGTGCTCGCGGGACAGGGGGCGTCCTAGGGCCCACAGATACGCAGTATTTT
V: TRBV20-1
size: many
D: TRBD1
J: TRBJ2-3

CDR3: CASSPGTPITGELFF
DNA: TGTGCCAGCAGTCCAGGGACACCAATTACCGGGGAGCTGTTTTTT
V: TRBV12-3/TRBV12-4
size: -
D: -
J: TRBJ2-2

CDR3: CASSYGLNNSPLHF
DNA: TGTGCCAGCAGTTACGGACTGAATAATTCACCCCTCCACTTT
V: TRBV6-5
size: many
D: -
J: TRBJ1-6

CDR3: CASSHSVEGYTF
DNA: TGTGCCAGCAGCCACAGCGTGGAAGGCTACACCTTC
V: TRBV6-5
size: many
D: -
J: TRBJ1-2

CDR3: CASSSDSASSYNEQFF
DNA: TGTGCCAGCAGCTCAGATAGTGCATCGAGCTACAATGAGCAGTTCTTC
V: TRBV7-2
size: many
D: -
J: TRBJ2-1

CDR3: CASSPGLAEYTDTQYF
DNA: TGTGCCAGCAGCCCCGGACTAGCGGAATACACAGATACGCAGTATTTT
V: TRBV6-1
size: many
D: TRBD2
J: TRBJ2-3

CDR3: CASRGTSGSTYEQYF
DNA: TGTGCCAGCAGAGGGACTAGCGGGTCCACCTACGAGCAGTACTTC
V: TRBV12-3/TRBV12-4
size: many
D: TRBD2
J: TRBJ2-7

CDR3: CASSSGTNTGELFF
DNA: TGCGCCAGCAGCTCAGGGACCAACACCGGGGAGCTGTTTTTT
V: TRBV5-1
size: many
D: -
J: TRBJ2-2

CDR3: CASSYSRPRGLTSNTEAFF
DNA: TGTGCCAGCAGTTACTCGCGGCCGAGGGGTCTTACTTCGAACACTGAAGCTTTCTTT
V: TRBV6-5
size: many
D: -
J: TRBJ1-1

CDR3: CASSDDTSPGATHEQFF
DNA: TGTGCCAGCAGTGACGACACCTCCCCGGGGGCAACCCATGAGCAGTTCTTC
V: TRBV6-1
size: many
D: -
J: TRBJ2-1

CDR3: CSARRASGSRLSTDTQYF
DNA: TGCAGTGCGCGACGCGCTAGCGGGAGCAGACTGAGCACAGATACGCAGTATTTT
V: TRBV20-1
size: many
D: TRBD2
J: TRBJ2-3

CDR3: CSARPRDSLGGELFF
DNA: TGCAGTGCTAGACCCCGGGACTCCCTGGGCGGGGAGCTGTTTTTT
V: TRBV20-1
size: many
D: -
J: TRBJ2-2

CDR3: CSARIRAQRGTSGEQFF
DNA: TGCAGTGCTAGGATCCGGGCTCAGAGGGGGACCTCCGGTGAGCAGTTCTTC
V: TRBV20-1
size: many
D: -
J: TRBJ2-1

CDR3: CASSLILTSGGSYEQYF
DNA: TGTGCCAGCAGCCTCATATTGACTAGCGGGGGATCCTACGAGCAGTACTTC
V: TRBV7-9
size: many
D: TRBD2
J: TRBJ2-7

CDR3: CSAREAPSEKLFF
DNA: TGCAGTGCGCGGGAGGCGCCTTCTGAAAAACTGTTTTTT
V: TRBV20-1
size: many
D: -
J: TRBJ1-4

CDR3: CASSQAIWGSYEQYF
DNA: TGTGCCAGCAGCCAAGCCATTTGGGGCTCCTACGAGCAGTACTTC
V: TRBV14
size: many
D: -
J: TRBJ2-7

CDR3: CASSYEGAQETQYF
DNA: TGCGCCAGCAGCTATGAGGGGGCTCAAGAGACCCAGTACTTC
V: TRBV5-1
size: many
D: TRBD1
J: TRBJ2-5

CDR3: CASSSGQRYEQYF
DNA: TGTGCCAGCAGCTCGGGACAGCGCTACGAGCAGTACTTC
V: TRBV7-9
size: many
D: TRBD1
J: TRBJ2-7

CDR3: CASSQDTGYGYTF
DNA: TGTGCCAGCAGCCAAGATACCGGCTATGGCTACACCTTC
V: TRBV3-1
size: many
D: -
J: TRBJ1-2

CDR3: CASSSTRDLTENYGYTF
DNA: TGCGCCAGCAGCTCGACCCGGGACTTGACAGAGAACTATGGCTACACCTTC
V: TRBV5-1
size: many
D: -
J: TRBJ1-2

CDR3: CASIPGRSYTDTQYF
DNA: TGTGCCAGCATCCCAGGGCGGAGCTACACAGATACGCAGTATTTT
V: TRBV2
size: many
D: -
J: TRBJ2-3

CDR3: CASSYSTVAWPTSSDTQYF
DNA: TGTGCCAGCAGTTACTCGACGGTTGCATGGCCGACTAGCTCAGATACGCAGTATTTT
V: TRBV6-5
size: many
D: TRBD2
J: TRBJ2-3

CDR3: CASSQRLAGGYEQYF
DNA: TGTGCCAGCAGCCAACGACTAGCGGGAGGTTACGAGCAGTACTTC
V: TRBV3-1
size: many
D: TRBD2
J: TRBJ2-7

CDR3: CASSLPRLNEQFF
DNA: TGTGCCAGCAGCTTACCTCGATTGAATGAGCAGTTCTTC
V: TRBV7-9
size: many
D: -
J: TRBJ2-1

CDR3: CASSLDHGTGGYGYTF
DNA: TGCGCCAGCAGCTTGGACCATGGGACAGGGGGCTATGGCTACACCTTC
V: TRBV5-1
size: many
D: TRBD1
J: TRBJ1-2

CDR3: CASTKKGSLILTNEKLFF
DNA: TGTGCCAGCACCAAAAAGGGCAGCTTAATACTAACTAATGAAAAACTGTTTTTT
V: TRBV6-1
size: many
D: -
J: TRBJ1-4

CDR3: CSCVDQDEQYF
DNA: TGCAGCTGCGTAGACCAAGACGAGCAGTACTTC
V: TRBV20-1
size: many
D: -
J: TRBJ2-7

CDR3: CSVSGTSNTGELFF
DNA: TGCAGCGTTTCTGGGACCTCGAACACCGGGGAGCTGTTTTTT
V: TRBV29-1
size: many
D: -
J: TRBJ2-2